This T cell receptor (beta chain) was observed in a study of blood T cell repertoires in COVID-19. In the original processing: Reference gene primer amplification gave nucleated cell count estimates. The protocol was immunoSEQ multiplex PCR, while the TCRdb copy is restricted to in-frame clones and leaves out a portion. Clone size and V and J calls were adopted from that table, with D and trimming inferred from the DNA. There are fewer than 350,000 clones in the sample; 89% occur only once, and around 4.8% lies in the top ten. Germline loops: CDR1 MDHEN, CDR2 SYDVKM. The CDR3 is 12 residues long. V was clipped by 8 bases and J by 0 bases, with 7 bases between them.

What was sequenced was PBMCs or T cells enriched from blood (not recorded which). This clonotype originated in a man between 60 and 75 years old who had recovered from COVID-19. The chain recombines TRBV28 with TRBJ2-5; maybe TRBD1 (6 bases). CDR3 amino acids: CASGTYQETQYF. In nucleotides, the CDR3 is TGTGCCAGCGGGACATACCAAGAGACCCAGTACTTC.